The next 21 T cell receptor beta chains were all read from a single sample in a study of cytomegalovirus exposure and HLA in healthy donors. The PCR ran on 60 Vbeta and 13 Jbeta primers. TCRdb keeps only in-frame clones here, not all; method: immunoSEQ multiplex PCR. The data show 120,000 to 150,000 clones, and the top ten clones hold approximately 2.5%. The sample consisted of PBMCs. These receptors originate from a man in his forties or fifties in good health and CMV-seronegative.

This chain connects TRBV28 to TRBJ2-2, with a tentative D call TRBD2 (5 bases). Deletions cut 4 bases from V and 6 bases from J, with 15 bases between. The CDR3 has 15 amino acids. Per germline, CDR1 MDHEN and CDR2 SYDVKM. The CDR3 protein is CASSSKTTVPGELFF. The CDR3 DNA is TGTGCCAGCAGTTCCAAGACTACGGTGCCCGGGGAGCTGTTTTTT.

The chain uses TRBV11-2 and TRBJ1-2; 10 bases line up with TRBD1. J gave up 7 bases and V 5 bases, and 10 bases lay outside the gene matches. This CDR3 comprises 15 residues. From germline, CDR1 is SGHAT and CDR2 FQNNGV. CDR3 DNA sequence: TGTGCCAGCAGCCTATTGACAGGGGGCATTTCTGGCTACACCTTC. This translates into CASSLLTGGISGYTF.

V and J are TRBV6-1 and TRBJ1-4; tentative D call: TRBD1 (5 bases). Trimming took off 2 bases at V and 5 bases at J, with 9 bases between the two ends. The CDR3 has 14 amino acids. The germline CDR1 and CDR2 sequences are MNHNS and SASEGT. The chain's CDR3 is CASSEPGANEKLFF. CDR3 bases: TGTGCCAGCAGTGAACCTGGGGCAAATGAAAAACTGTTTTTT.

V gene TRBV28 combines with J gene TRBJ2-2; possible D gene TRBD1, 5 bases. This CDR3 has 12 amino acids. The germline V gene encodes CDR1 MDHEN and CDR2 SYDVKM. Trimming took 7 bases from V and 6 from J, leaving 9 bases between them. The CDR3 nucleotides are TGTGCCAGCACCCTACAGGCCGGGGAGCTGTTTTTT. This translates into CASTLQAGELFF.

The chain carries TRBV11-3 and TRBJ2-7; no definite D call. In germline, CDR1 is SGHNT, CDR2 YENEEA. Trimming left V 1 base short and J 3 bases short, with 10 bases between. The CDR3 length is 14 residues. The DNA of the CDR3 is TGTGCCAGCAGCTTAGGGGCGTCGAGCTACGAGCAGTACTTC. Translated, it gives CASSLGASSYEQYF.

The rearrangement uses TRBV7-9 and TRBJ2-6; D is uncertain. The ends were cut back, 2 bases at V and 0 bases at J, with 14 bases in the middle. This CDR3 region has 18 residues. Germline CDR1 reads SEHNR; CDR2 reads FQNEAQ (reference sequence). The CDR3 bases are TGTGCCAGCAGCTTAAGGAACAGTGGTGGCTCTGGGGCCAACGTCCTGACTTTC. This gives the protein CASSLRNSGGSGANVLTF.

For the CDR3, the DNA is TGTGCCAGCAGCTTAGCCGCGGCAGGGGGCACAGATACGCAGTATTTT. Translating gives CASSLAAAGGTDTQYF. The chain is built from TRBV7-9 and TRBJ2-3; tentative D call: TRBD1 (6 bases). The CDR3 consists of 16 residues. CDR1 SEHNR and CDR2 FQNEAQ come from the germline V gene (reference sequence). Trimming cost V 0 bases and J 1 base, with 11 bases left between them.

The chain employs TRBV4-1 and TRBJ1-1, with TRBD1 identical over 7 bases. From germline, CDR1 is MGHRA and CDR2 YSYEKL. After removal of 4 bases from V and 1 base from J, the junction contained 6 bases not matched to a gene. CDR3 length equals 15 residues. In DNA form, the CDR3 reads TGCGCCAGCAGCCGCGGGACAGCTCAGAACACTGAAGCTTTCTTT. Its translation is CASSRGTAQNTEAFF.

The chain has TRBV19 and TRBJ1-2, with D tentatively TRBD1 (6 bases). Between the trimmed V and J ends, which lost 11 bases and 0 bases, there was a span of 16 bases. CDR1 LNHDA and CDR2 SQIVND come from the germline V gene (reference sequence). This CDR3 is 14 amino acids long. CDR3 sequence (DNA): TGTGCCTCAAACCGGGACATGACTAACTATGGCTACACCTTC. It yields the protein CASNRDMTNYGYTF.

The chain couples TRBV6-4 to TRBJ1-1; weak D call: TRBD1 (5 bases). Germline V gene data show CDR1 as MRHNA and CDR2 as SNTAGT. This CDR3 comprises 14 residues. Trimming pared 3 bases from V and 6 bases from J, leaving 14 bases between. CDR3 DNA: TGTGCCAGCAGTGAAAATGGTAGGGGCGCTGAAGCTTTCTTT. This translates into CASSENGRGAEAFF.

The rearrangement joins TRBV28 to TRBJ1-2; 7 bases line up with TRBD1. The CDR3 is 15 amino acids. Germline V gene data show CDR1 as MDHEN and CDR2 as SYDVKM. V was pared by 7 bases and J by 0 bases, with 8 bases of the junction left unmatched. This CDR3 reads CASTWDGTANYGYTF. As DNA, the CDR3 is TGTGCCAGCACTTGGGACGGGACAGCTAACTATGGCTACACCTTC.

V and J are TRBV6-5 and TRBJ2-6; a possible D gene is TRBD2 (5 bases). Per germline, CDR1 MNHEY and CDR2 SVGAGI. This CDR3 is 15 amino acids long. Deletions cut 5 bases from V and 4 bases from J, with 12 bases between. The CDR3 DNA sequence: TGTGCCAGCAGTCGAGGGTCGACAGGGGCCAACGTCCTGACTTTC. It specifies CASSRGSTGANVLTF.

The CDR3 here is CASSVLGLSSGNTIYF. CDR3 DNA sequence: TGTGCCAGCAGCGTGTTGGGACTTAGCTCTGGAAACACCATATATTTT. J is TRBJ1-3 and V is TRBV7-8, with D possibly TRBD1 on 5 matching bases. The CDR3 is 16 residues long. CDR1 SGHVS and CDR2 FQNEAQ come from the germline V gene. V lost 5 bases and J 0 bases, leaving 14 bases between the germline ends. Based on the CDR3 plus reference TRBV7-8 and TRBJ1-3, the full variable domain is GAGVSQSPRYKVAKRGQDVALRCDPISGHVSLFWYQQALGQGPEFLTYFQNEAQLDKSGLPSDRFFAERPEGSVSTLKIQRTQQEDSAVYLCASSVLGLSSGNTIYFGEGSWLTVV.

The J gene is TRBJ1-2, the V gene TRBV7-9; 12 bases are shared with TRBD1. V lost 3 bases to trimming and J lost 7 bases; unmatched junction nucleotides: 3. CDR1 is SEHNR and CDR2 is FQNEAQ in the germline V gene (reference sequence). The CDR3 extends over 14 amino acids. The CDR3 region is CASSLGTGGPGYTF. CDR3 nucleotide sequence: TGTGCCAGCAGCTTGGGGACAGGGGGCCCTGGCTACACCTTC.

The chain is built from TRBV11-3 and TRBJ2-7, with 8 bases identical to TRBD2. V lost 4 bases, J lost 2 bases, and 10 bases stayed unmatched. From germline, CDR1 is SGHNT and CDR2 YENEEA. This CDR3 is 16 amino acids long. The CDR3 is CASSSGESSGPYEQYF. The CDR3 DNA sequence: TGTGCCAGCAGCTCGGGGGAGTCTAGCGGGCCCTACGAGCAGTACTTC.

The chain links TRBV5-1 to TRBJ1-1; the D gene is possibly TRBD1 (5 bases). V dropped 0 bases and J dropped 1 base, with 7 bases sitting between them. The germline gives CDR1 SGHRS, CDR2 YFSETQ. The CDR3 length is 14 residues. The DNA of the CDR3 is TGCGCCAGCAGCTTGGGGAGGGGGAACACTGAAGCTTTCTTT. Amino acid sequence: CASSLGRGNTEAFF.

V gene TRBV5-6 combines with J gene TRBJ1-6; TRBD1 matches 10 bases. This CDR3 is 18 amino acids long. Germline V gene sequence: CDR1 SGHDT, CDR2 YYEEEE. Trimming took 4 bases from V and 0 from J; bases not matched to a gene: 7. CDR3 DNA sequence: TGTGCCAGCAGCCCCGGACAGGGGGGAAGCTCCTATAATTCACCCCTCCACTTT. Protein sequence: CASSPGQGGSSYNSPLHF.

The chain joins TRBV6-5 to TRBJ2-7; D is unclear. V lost 4 bases to trimming and J lost 1 base, with 8 bases between them. Per the germline V gene, CDR1 is MNHEY and CDR2 is SVGAGI. The CDR3 sequence is 13 residues long. CDR3 nucleotides: TGTGCCAGCAGTTTTAAGCTATCCTACGAGCAGTACTTC. Protein product: CASSFKLSYEQYF.

J is TRBJ2-7 and V is TRBV5-5, with 7 nucleotides matching TRBD1. The CDR3 extends over 11 amino acids. V lost 4 bases to trimming and J lost 7 bases; unmatched junction nucleotides: 2. CDR1 is SGHKS and CDR2 is YYEKEE in the germline V gene (reference sequence). The CDR3 spells CASSPDREQYF. CDR3 nucleotide sequence: TGTGCCAGCAGCCCGGACAGGGAGCAGTACTTC.

This chain uses TRBV5-6 with TRBJ1-5, with TRBD1 matching 9 bases. The CDR3 extends over 15 amino acids. V gave up 5 bases and J gave up 2 bases; unmatched junction bases: 5. CDR1 and CDR2 from the germline V gene are SGHDT and YYEEEE. The CDR3 here is CASRKQGAGNQPQHF. The CDR3 DNA reads as TGTGCCAGCAGAAAACAGGGGGCCGGCAATCAGCCCCAGCATTTT.

The chain uses TRBV5-5 and TRBJ2-7, with TRBD2 matching 10 bases. CDR3 length equals 15 residues. Germline CDR1 and CDR2: SGHKS and YYEKEE (reference sequence). The trim removed 4 bases at V and 4 bases at J, leaving 8 bases unmatched. As DNA, the CDR3 is TGTGCCAGCAGCCAAACTAGCGGGGTGTCTTACGAGCAGTACTTC. It codes for CASSQTSGVSYEQYF.